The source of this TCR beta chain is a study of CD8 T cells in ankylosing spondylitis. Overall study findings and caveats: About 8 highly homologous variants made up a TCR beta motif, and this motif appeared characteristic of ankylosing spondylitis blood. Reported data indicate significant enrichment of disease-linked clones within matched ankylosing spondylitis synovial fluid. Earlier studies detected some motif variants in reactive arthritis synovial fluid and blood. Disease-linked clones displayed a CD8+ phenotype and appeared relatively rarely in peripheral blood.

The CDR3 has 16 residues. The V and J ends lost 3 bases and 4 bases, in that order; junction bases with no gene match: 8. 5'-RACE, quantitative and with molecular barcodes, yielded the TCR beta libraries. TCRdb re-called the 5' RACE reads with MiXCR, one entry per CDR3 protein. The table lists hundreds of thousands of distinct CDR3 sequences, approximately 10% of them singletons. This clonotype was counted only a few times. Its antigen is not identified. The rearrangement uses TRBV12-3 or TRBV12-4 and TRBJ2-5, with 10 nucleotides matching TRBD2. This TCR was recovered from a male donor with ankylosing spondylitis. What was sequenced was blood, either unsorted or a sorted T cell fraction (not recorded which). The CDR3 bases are TGTGCCAGCAGTTTTCTAGCGGGAGTAGGGGTAGAGACCCAGTACTTC. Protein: CASSFLAGVGVETQYF.